This record concerns one TCR beta chain sequence. Its antigen remains unidentified. Beta-chain TCR CDR3 regions were amplified from RNA transcripts. The first-round RT-PCR employed HTBI primers together with the Qiagen OneStep RT-PCR kit. A multiplex PCR was then performed as the second round. Each CDR3 protein gets one entry after TCRdb re-called the multiplex PCR reads with MiXCR. This sample carries over 650,000 distinct CDR3 sequences, roughly 39% of them seen once, and the ten largest clones take more than 3%. This entry comes from a study of Graves' ophthalmopathy and Graves' hyperthyroidism. General study results and limits: A model built from 13 signatures distinguished ophthalmopathy from stable hyperthyroidism with roughly 85% sensitivity and 70% to 84% specificity. The authors also found most expanded thyroid clonotypes above 0.001 frequency in blood.

V was clipped by 1 base and J by 4 bases, with 11 bases between them. The germline gives CDR1 MNHNS, CDR2 SASEGT. This CDR3 has 14 residues. A volume of over 9 ml of fresh peripheral blood supplied the PBMCs. The chain combines TRBV6-1 with TRBJ2-7; the D gene is possibly TRBD2 (6 bases). Source material: peripheral blood. The TCR originated in an adult man with Graves' ophthalmopathy. The CDR3 reads CASSEGGRLYEQYF. As DNA, the CDR3 is TGTGCCAGCAGTGAAGGAGGGAGGTTATACGAGCAGTACTTC.